Following are 26 T cell receptor beta chains from one sample sequenced in a study of T cell repertoires in cytomegalovirus infection. These TCRs are of unknown antigen specificity. From the reads, TCRdb called clonotypes with MiXCR, one entry per CDR3 protein. The sample has approximately 500,000 distinct CDR3 sequences; around 35% are singletons. The specimen comprised cultured PBMCs, sampled from culture after CMV antigen stimulation. The receptors shown here come from a human donor in good health (CMV status not recorded). Some clones in this sample may be carry-over from other donors' samples.

The rearrangement joins TRBV7-2 to TRBJ2-5, with TRBD1 matching 7 bases. The CDR3 runs to 14 residues. Germline CDR1 reads SGHTA; CDR2 reads FQGNSA. V lost 1 base and J lost 4; bases outside the gene matches: 3. The DNA for the CDR3 is TGTGCCAGCAGCTTAGACAGGGGAGTAGAGACCCAGTACTTC. It specifies CASSLDRGVETQYF.

There are a few counts of this clonotype. This chain joins TRBV7-3 and TRBJ1-2; D uncertain. The CDR3 has 13 residues. Germline CDR1 and CDR2: SGHTA and FQGTGA. Trimming shortened V by 5 bases and J by 5 bases, and 12 bases separated the two germline ends. The CDR3 region is CASSGSGEYGYTF. The CDR3 DNA follows: TGTGCCAGCAGCGGAAGCGGGGAGTATGGCTACACCTTC.

The V and J genes are TRBV10-3 and TRBJ2-5; D is unclear. Between the trimmed V and J ends, which lost 0 bases and 5 bases, there was a span of 1 base. CDR3 length: 11 residues. In germline, CDR1 is ENHRY, CDR2 SYGVKD. Written as DNA, the CDR3 is TGTGCCATCAGTGAGTCGGAGACCCAGTACTTC. Residues: CAISESETQYF.

V usage is TRBV6-1 and J usage is TRBJ1-5; D not resolved. There are 14 residues in the CDR3. CDR1 is MNHNS and CDR2 is SASEGT in the germline V gene. The V gene lost 6 bases and the J gene lost 0 bases, with 9 bases spanning the gap. CDR3 bases: TGTGCCAGCAGGGCAGACTATAGCAATCAGCCCCAGCATTTT. Protein sequence: CASRADYSNQPQHF.

This chain joins TRBV7-2 and TRBJ1-1, with a weak D call TRBD1 (6 bases). The germline V and J ends were trimmed by 3 bases and 1 base, with 12 bases remaining between them. Germline V gene data show CDR1 as SGHTA and CDR2 as FQGNSA. The CDR3 extends over 15 amino acids. The CDR3, as DNA: TGTGCCAGCAGCTTTTTCACAGGGAAGAACACTGAAGCTTTCTTT. It specifies CASSFFTGKNTEAFF.

This clonotype was observed a few times. The CDR3 region has the DNA TGTGCCAGCAGCTTAGCATGGGGGACAGGTCCGTTCGGGGAGCTGTTTTTT. It translates to CASSLAWGTGPFGELFF. This chain uses TRBV7-2 with TRBJ2-2; 8 bases line up with TRBD1. Germline values: CDR1 SGHTA, CDR2 FQGNSA. The length of the CDR3 is 17 residues. Trimming took 0 bases from V and 7 from J; bases not matched to a gene: 10.

This clonotype has only a few counts. The chain joins TRBV6-6 to TRBJ1-5; 10 positions match TRBD1. Germline values: CDR1 MNHNY, CDR2 SVGAGI (reference sequence). After removal of 6 bases from V and 2 bases from J, the junction contained 4 bases not matched to a gene. CDR3 length equals 15 residues. The CDR3 sequence is CASRVGTGGNQPQHF. The DNA for the CDR3 is TGTGCCAGCAGAGTCGGGACAGGGGGCAATCAGCCCCAGCATTTT.

This chain connects TRBV24-1 to TRBJ2-7; 7 bases are a match to TRBD1. Per the germline V gene, CDR1 is KGHDR and CDR2 is SFDVKD. This CDR3 region has 12 residues. The CDR3 coding sequence is TGTGAGGGGAGACAGGGAAGGTACGAGCAGTACGTC. Translation: CEGRQGRYEQYV.

The chain joins TRBV5-6 to TRBJ1-5; no clear D. V lost 4 bases, J lost 4 bases, and 18 bases lay in between. CDR1 and CDR2 from the germline V gene are SGHDT and YYEEEE. This CDR3 is built from 16 residues. For the CDR3, the DNA is TGTGCCAGCAGCCTCTGGGGAAGATCCGGGAATCAGCCCCAGCATTTT. Translation: CASSLWGRSGNQPQHF.

The chain uses TRBV6-2 or TRBV6-3 and TRBJ2-7; 8 positions agree with TRBD2. The CDR3 spans 15 residues. Germline V gene lookup returns CDR1 MNHEY and CDR2 SVGEGT. V shed 4 bases and J 1 base; nucleotides not matched to a gene: 6. In nucleotides, the CDR3 is TGTGCCAGCAGTTCGCCGGGACTAGGGTCCTACGAGCAGTACGTC. Its protein is CASSSPGLGSYEQYV.

Note on this clonotype: At one end, the junction sequence differs from germline, possibly due to a read error. The rearrangement links TRBV14 to TRBJ1-2, with D perhaps TRBD1 (5 bases). This CDR3 region has 11 residues. From germline, CDR1 is SGHDN and CDR2 FVKESK. The DNA for the CDR3 is TGTGCCAGCAGCCAAGATCTTGGGGGAGCCTTC. Translating gives CASSQDLGGAF. Drawing the rest from reference TRBV14 and TRBJ1-2, the complete variable domain is EAGVTQFPSHSVIEKGQTVTLRCDPISGHDNLYWYRRVMGKEIKFLLHFVKESKQDESGMPNNRFLAERTGGTYSTLKVQPAELEDSGVYFCASSQDLGGAFGSGTRLTVV.

This clonotype turned up a few times. The gene calls are TRBV11-2 and TRBJ2-5, with a possible D match to TRBD1 (5 bases). V gave up 5 bases and J gave up 0 bases, with 13 bases separating them. CDR1 is SGHAT and CDR2 is FQNNGV in the germline V gene. The CDR3 sequence is 15 residues long. This chain's CDR3 is CASSKTSGYQETQYF. CDR3 nucleotide sequence: TGTGCCAGCAGCAAAACGTCAGGGTACCAAGAGACCCAGTACTTC.

The CDR3: CASSYSPLGAEAFF. DNA of the CDR3: TGTGCCAGCAGTTACTCCCCTCTGGGGGCTGAAGCTTTCTTT. This chain links TRBV6-5 with TRBJ1-1, with a possible D match to TRBD1 (5 bases). This CDR3 is 14 amino acids long. The V and J ends lost 0 bases and 6 bases respectively, with 11 bases between them. CDR1 is MNHEY and CDR2 is SVGAGI in the germline V gene.

Comments on this clonotype: Sequence at one end of the junction differs from germline and may be a read error. J is TRBJ1-1 and V is TRBV4-1, with D hard to call. The V gene's germline CDR1 is MGHRA and CDR2 YSYEKL. The CDR3 loop spans 11 amino acids. This CDR3 reads CASSHNTQAFF. CDR3 in DNA: TGCGCCAGCAGCCATAACACTCAAGCTTTCTTT.

This clonotype turned up a few times. V gene TRBV6-2 or TRBV6-3 combines with J gene TRBJ2-3; 11 nucleotides align to TRBD2. V lost 2 bases to trimming and J lost 5 bases; unmatched junction nucleotides: 6. CDR1 MNHEY and CDR2 SVGEGT come from the germline V gene. There are 16 residues in the CDR3. The CDR3 DNA reads as TGTGCCAGCAGTTACCGATTAGCGGGAGGGATAGATACGCAGTATTTT. Translation gives CASSYRLAGGIDTQYF.

Concerning this clonotype itself: Since a much larger clone is just one base distant, this may be a read error. V and J are TRBV2 and TRBJ2-7; D unclear. Trimming shortened V by 6 bases and J by 3 bases, and 9 bases separated the two germline ends. This CDR3 is built from 12 residues. CDR1 is SNHLY and CDR2 is FYNNEI in the germline V gene. CDR3 amino acids: CASSEDGYEQYF. The CDR3 region has the DNA TGTGCCAGCAGCGAGGACGGCTACGAGCAGTACTTC.

This clonotype was seen once. The rearrangement links TRBV5-1 to TRBJ1-2; possible D gene TRBD1, 6 bases. This CDR3 comprises 15 residues. The germline gives CDR1 SGHRS, CDR2 YFSETQ. Deletions cut 3 bases from V and 2 bases from J, with 14 bases between. The CDR3 DNA sequence: TGCGCCAGCAGCTGGGGGGACATCGGGAACTATGGCTACACCTTC. Its translation is CASSWGDIGNYGYTF.

There are a few counts of this clonotype. In DNA, the CDR3 is TGTGCCAGCAGTTTCGTCGGTTCACCCCTCCACTTT. Translating gives CASSFVGSPLHF. The chain links TRBV12-3 or TRBV12-4 to TRBJ1-6; D is uncertain. The CDR3 spans 12 residues. V shed 3 bases and J shed 9 bases, with 6 bases lying between them.

This clonotype was seen many times. This sequence joins TRBV4-2 and TRBJ2-7; TRBD2 agrees at 8 bases. V lost 0 bases, J lost 6 bases, and 10 bases stayed unmatched. This CDR3 spans 16 amino acids. Germline V gene lookup returns CDR1 LGHNA and CDR2 YNFKEQ. CDR3 DNA: TGTGCCAGCAGCCAAGATATTACTAGCGGACGATCCGAGCAGTACTTC. It specifies CASSQDITSGRSEQYF.

This clonotype showed up many times. The genes are TRBV7-2 and TRBJ2-5; 11 positions match TRBD2. J gave up 4 bases and V 5 bases, and 15 bases lay outside the gene matches. This CDR3 region has 18 residues. The germline CDR1 and CDR2 sequences are SGHTA and FQGNSA. CDR3 sequence: CASSPGLAGRPGGETQYF. The CDR3 DNA follows: TGTGCCAGCAGCCCAGGACTAGCGGGCCGGCCAGGCGGAGAGACCCAGTACTTC.

This clonotype appeared a few times. V is TRBV7-9 and J is TRBJ2-3; D tentatively fits TRBD1 or TRBD2 (5 bases each). V gave up 8 bases and J gave up 2 bases, with 17 bases separating them. CDR3 length: 15 amino acids. The germline CDR1 and CDR2 sequences are SEHNR and FQNEAQ (reference sequence). In DNA form, the CDR3 reads TGTGCCAGCCCACCCCCGAGGGGATTCACAGATACGCAGTATTTT. Its translation: CASPPPRGFTDTQYF.

This chain links TRBV20-1 with TRBJ2-3; D gene ambiguous. Trimming took off 4 bases at V and 8 bases at J, with 13 bases between the two ends. This CDR3 is built from 12 residues. Germline CDR1 and CDR2: DFQATT and SNEGSKA (reference sequence). The CDR3 DNA sequence: TGCAGTGCTACCCAGGAATCTGGTACGCAGTATTTT. Amino acids: CSATQESGTQYF.

The chain couples TRBV5-6 to TRBJ2-1; 12 bases fit TRBD2. The CDR3 is 15 residues long. V dropped 7 bases and J dropped 4; count of bases not matched to a gene: 6. Per germline, CDR1 SGHDT and CDR2 YYEEEE. The CDR3 DNA is TGTGCCAGCGGTGCTAGCGGGAGGGTGTACAATGAGCAGTTCTTC. Encoded protein: CASGASGRVYNEQFF. Using reference TRBV5-6 and TRBJ2-1 for the parts outside the CDR3, the full variable domain is DAGVTQSPTHLIKTRGQQVTLRCSPKSGHDTVSWYQQALGQGPQFIFQYYEEEERQRGNFPDRFSGHQFPNYSSELNVNALLLGDSALYLCASGASGRVYNEQFFGPGTRLTVL.

The chain links TRBV27 to TRBJ2-5, with D perhaps given as TRBD1 or TRBD2 (6 bases each). The CDR3 contains 16 residues. The V gene's germline CDR1 is MNHEY and CDR2 SMNVEV (reference sequence). V lost 3 bases, J lost 3 bases, and 17 bases lay in between. This CDR3 reads CASSFTGTTGEETQYF. The CDR3 bases are TGTGCCAGCAGTTTCACCGGGACAACGGGGGAAGAGACCCAGTACTTC.

The V gene is TRBV29-1, the J gene TRBJ1-5; D not resolved. This CDR3 spans 13 amino acids. V dropped 4 bases and J dropped 4 bases, with 11 bases sitting between them. CDR1 and CDR2 from the germline V gene are SQVTM and ANQGSEA. The CDR3 reads CSVVGVPNQPQHF. CDR3 bases: TGCAGCGTTGTCGGAGTACCTAATCAGCCCCAGCATTTT. Together with reference TRBV29-1 and TRBJ1-5, the CDR3 gives the full variable domain: SAVISQKPSRDICQRGTSLTIQCQVDSQVTMMFWYRQQPGQSLTLIATANQGSEATYESGFVIDKFPISRPNLTFSTLTVSNMSPEDSSIYLCSVVGVPNQPQHFGDGTRLSIL.

This clonotype was counted ten times or more. The chain couples TRBV7-3 to TRBJ1-1; 9 bases agree with TRBD1. CDR1 and CDR2 (germline): SGHTA, FQGTGA. This CDR3 is built from 15 residues. The J segment lost 2 bases and the V segment lost 3 bases, leaving 4 bases of the junction unmatched. The CDR3 DNA sequence: TGTGCCAGCAGCTTGGGGACAGGGCTTAACACTGAAGCTTTCTTT. Translating gives CASSLGTGLNTEAFF.